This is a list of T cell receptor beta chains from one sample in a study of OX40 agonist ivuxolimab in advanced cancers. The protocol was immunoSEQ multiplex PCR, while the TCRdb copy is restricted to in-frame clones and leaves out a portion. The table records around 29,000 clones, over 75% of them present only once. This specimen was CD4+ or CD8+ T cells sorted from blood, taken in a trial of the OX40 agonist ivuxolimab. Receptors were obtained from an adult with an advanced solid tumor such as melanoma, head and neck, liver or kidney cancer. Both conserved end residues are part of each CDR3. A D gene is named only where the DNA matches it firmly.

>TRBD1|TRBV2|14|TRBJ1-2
CASGEGQIYYGYTF
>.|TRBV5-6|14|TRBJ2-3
CASSLAGSPDTQYF
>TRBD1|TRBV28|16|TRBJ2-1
CASSLLPRTGTDEQFF
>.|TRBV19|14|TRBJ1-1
CASTFGVPGTEAFF
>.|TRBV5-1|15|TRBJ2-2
CASSFRWAGTGELFF
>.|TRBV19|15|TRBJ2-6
CASSLTASGANVLTF
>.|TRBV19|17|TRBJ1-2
CASSKWLTGQKEDGYTF
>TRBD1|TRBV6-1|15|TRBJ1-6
CASSEGTGGNSPLHF
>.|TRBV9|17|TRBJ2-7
CASSDSQTGTPSYEQYF
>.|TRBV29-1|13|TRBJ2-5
CSVMDGGQETQYF
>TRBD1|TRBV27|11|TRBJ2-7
CASRDRGLDLF
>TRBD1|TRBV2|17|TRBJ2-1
CASSDPNRQGWYNEQFF
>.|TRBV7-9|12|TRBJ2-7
CASSPRYVEQYF
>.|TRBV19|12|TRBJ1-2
CASSPHREDYTF
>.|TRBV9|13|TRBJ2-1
CASSVSGAVEQFF
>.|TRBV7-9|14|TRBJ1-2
CASSLERGGYGYTF
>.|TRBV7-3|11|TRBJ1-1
CASSSGVEAFF
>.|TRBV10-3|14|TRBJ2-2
CAISDVPGTGELFF
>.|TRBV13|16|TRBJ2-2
CASSLRVVRPTGELFF
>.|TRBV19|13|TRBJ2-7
CASSIYAGNEQYF